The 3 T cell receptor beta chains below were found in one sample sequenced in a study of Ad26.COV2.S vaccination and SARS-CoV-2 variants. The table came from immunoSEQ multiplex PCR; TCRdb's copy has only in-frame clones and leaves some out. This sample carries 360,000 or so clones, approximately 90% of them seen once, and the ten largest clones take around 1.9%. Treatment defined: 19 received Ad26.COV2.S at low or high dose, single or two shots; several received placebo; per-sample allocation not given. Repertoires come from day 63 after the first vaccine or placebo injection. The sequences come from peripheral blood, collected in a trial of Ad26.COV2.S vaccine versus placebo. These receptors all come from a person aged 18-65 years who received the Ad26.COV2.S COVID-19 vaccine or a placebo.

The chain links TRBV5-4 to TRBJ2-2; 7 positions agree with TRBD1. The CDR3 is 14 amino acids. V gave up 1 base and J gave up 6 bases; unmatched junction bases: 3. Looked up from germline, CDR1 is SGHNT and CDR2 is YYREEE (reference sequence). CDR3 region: CASSLQGGAGELFF. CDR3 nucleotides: TGTGCCAGCAGCTTGCAAGGGGGCGCCGGGGAGCTGTTTTTT.

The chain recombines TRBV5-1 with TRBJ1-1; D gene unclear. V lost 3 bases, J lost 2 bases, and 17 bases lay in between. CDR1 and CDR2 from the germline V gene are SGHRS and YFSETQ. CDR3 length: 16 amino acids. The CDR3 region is CASSSGGGSGNTEAFF. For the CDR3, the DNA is TGCGCCAGCAGCTCTGGAGGTGGGAGTGGAAACACTGAAGCTTTCTTT.

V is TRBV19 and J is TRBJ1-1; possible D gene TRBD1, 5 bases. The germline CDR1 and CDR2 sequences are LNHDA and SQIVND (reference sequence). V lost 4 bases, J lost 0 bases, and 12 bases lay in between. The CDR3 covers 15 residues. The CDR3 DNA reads TGTGCCAGTAGTAAACAGGAGCTCATGAACACTGAAGCTTTCTTT. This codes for CASSKQELMNTEAFF. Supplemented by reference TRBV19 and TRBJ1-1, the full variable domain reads DGGITQSPKYLFRKEGQNVTLSCEQNLNHDAMYWYRQDPGQGLRLIYYSQIVNDFQKGDIAEGYSVSREKKESFPLTVTSAQKNPTAFYLCASSKQELMNTEAFFGQGTRLTVV.